This entry describes one TCR beta chain. Its matching antigen is unknown. 60 Vbeta and 13 Jbeta primers were used in PCR. Assay: immunoSEQ multiplex PCR; the TCRdb copy retains only in-frame clones and omits some. This sample lists about 130,000 clones; its ten largest clones have less than 3.5%. This record comes from a study of cytomegalovirus exposure and HLA in healthy donors. Regarding the study as a whole: Confirmation was obtained in vitro that a few CMV-associated chains are specific for CMV antigens. Among the sequence variants, a highly shared cluster was likely an artifact of sequencing.

Sequencing used PBMCs. This sequence was found in a man in his thirties or forties in good health and CMV-seronegative.

The chain's CDR3 is CASSQEGRGNSYEQYF. The CDR3 bases are TGTGCCAGCAGCCAAGAAGGTCGGGGGAATTCCTACGAGCAGTACTTC. This rearrangement joins TRBV14 to TRBJ2-7; perhaps TRBD2 as D (6 bases). Trimming left V 0 bases short and J 1 base short, with 13 bases between. This CDR3 is built from 16 residues. CDR1 is SGHDN, CDR2 FVKESK, per germline.